The 25 T cell receptor beta chains presented below share a single source sample, sequenced in a study of blood T cell repertoires in COVID-19. Only in-frame clones appear in the TCRdb table, and some are missing; sequencing was by immunoSEQ multiplex PCR. The data show a few hundred thousand clones, around 86% seen once. Sequencing input: peripheral blood. Receptor source: a man between 18 and 29 years old with active or convalescent COVID-19.

The gene calls are TRBV7-6 and TRBJ2-7; perhaps TRBD1 as D (6 bases). V lost 5 bases and J lost 10, with 18 bases in between. The CDR3 has 13 residues. Germline CDR1 is SGHVS and CDR2 is FNYEAQ. CDR3 residues: CASSPNRVGYQYF. The CDR3 DNA reads TGTGCCAGCAGCCCCAACAGGGTGGGTTACCAGTACTTC.

The V call is TRBV28, the J call TRBJ1-5; 9 bases are shared with TRBD1. Trimming cost V 7 bases and J 7 bases; bases outside gene matches: 5. The CDR3 sequence is 13 residues long. Germline V lookup: CDR1 MDHEN, CDR2 SYDVKM. CDR3: CASKQGAEQPQHF. CDR3 nucleotide sequence: TGTGCCAGCAAACAGGGGGCCGAACAGCCCCAGCATTTT. Complete variable domain (other parts from reference TRBV28 and TRBJ1-5): DVKVTQSSRYLVKRTGEKVFLECVQDMDHENMFWYRQDPGLGLRLIYFSYDVKMKEKGDIPEGYSVSREKKERFSLILESASTNQTSMYLCASKQGAEQPQHFGDGTRLSIL.

V and J are TRBV6-2 or TRBV6-3 and TRBJ1-4; TRBD1 matches at 10 bases. CDR3 size: 18 residues. CDR1 MNHEY and CDR2 SVGEGT come from the germline V gene. J was trimmed by 0 bases and V by 2 bases; bases with no gene match: 6. CDR3 nucleotide sequence: TGTGCCAGCAGTTACCCGGACAGGGGGGCCGCAACTAATGAAAAACTGTTTTTT. It yields the protein CASSYPDRGAATNEKLFF.

The rearrangement uses TRBV6-2 or TRBV6-3 and TRBJ1-1; a possible D gene is TRBD1 (6 bases). This CDR3 is built from 15 residues. Trimming stripped 0 bases from V and 4 bases from J, with 12 bases between. Germline CDR1 and CDR2: MNHEY and SVGEGT. In DNA, the CDR3 is TGTGCCAGCAGTTACTCGGACGGGGGGCTCACTGAAGCTTTCTTT. It specifies CASSYSDGGLTEAFF.

V gene TRBV15 combines with J gene TRBJ2-3, with TRBD1 matching 8 bases. With V trimmed by 5 bases and J by 2 bases, 3 bases remained unmatched. The CDR3 totals 14 residues. The germline gives CDR1 LNHNV, CDR2 YYDKDF (reference sequence). CDR3 sequence reads: CATSGDRFTDTQYF. In nucleotides, the CDR3 is TGTGCCACCAGCGGGGACAGGTTCACAGATACGCAGTATTTT. Full variable domain (missing parts from reference TRBV15 and TRBJ2-3): DAMVIQNPRYQVTQFGKPVTLSCSQTLNHNVMYWYQQKSSQAPKLLFHYYDKDFNNEADTPDNFQSRRPNTSFCFLDIRSPGLGDTAMYLCATSGDRFTDTQYFGPGTRLTVL.

The V call is TRBV13, the J call TRBJ2-7, with 7 bases matching TRBD1. Germline V gene sequence: CDR1 PRHDT, CDR2 FYEKMQ (reference sequence). The length of the CDR3 is 14 residues. The V gene end was trimmed by 5 bases and the J gene end by 2 bases; junction bases not matched to a gene: 6. The CDR3 is CASSASGTAYEQYF. The CDR3 DNA is TGTGCCAGCAGCGCCTCCGGGACAGCCTACGAGCAGTACTTC.

V is TRBV18 and J is TRBJ1-3, with 7 positions matching TRBD1. V lost 6 bases and J lost 0; bases outside the gene matches: 8. The CDR3 covers 16 residues. Looked up from germline, CDR1 is KGHSH and CDR2 is LQKENI. This chain's CDR3 is CASSLGQAGSGNTIYF. CDR3 DNA: TGTGCCAGCTCCCTCGGACAGGCCGGCTCTGGAAACACCATATATTTT. Full variable domain (remainder filled in from reference TRBV18 and TRBJ1-3): NAGVMQNPRHLVRRRGQEARLRCSPMKGHSHVYWYRQLPEEGLKFMVYLQKENIIDESGMPKERFSAEFPKEGPSILRIQQVVRGDSAAYFCASSLGQAGSGNTIYFGEGSWLTVV.

The chain links TRBV4-1 to TRBJ2-7, with D tentatively TRBD1 (5 bases). Trimming shortened V by 8 bases and J by 3 bases, and 14 bases separated the two germline ends. Germline CDR1 is MGHRA and CDR2 is YSYEKL. The CDR3 covers 13 residues. CDR3 loop: CASAGRVDYEQYF. The DNA for the CDR3 is TGCGCCAGCGCCGGCAGGGTAGACTACGAGCAGTACTTC.

V and J are TRBV9 and TRBJ2-5, with D possibly TRBD2 on 6 matching bases. This CDR3 comprises 15 residues. V gave up 3 bases and J gave up 1 base, with 13 bases separating them. The V gene's germline CDR1 is SGDLS and CDR2 YYNGEE. CDR3 DNA sequence: TGTGCCAGCAGCGCTGGAGGAGGGCCCCAAGAGACCCAGTACTTC. As protein: CASSAGGGPQETQYF.

This chain joins TRBV19 and TRBJ2-2, with D perhaps matching TRBD1 (5 bases). There are 17 residues in the CDR3. V shed 5 bases and J shed 0 bases, with 16 bases lying between them. Per the germline V gene, CDR1 is LNHDA and CDR2 is SQIVND (reference sequence). As DNA, the CDR3 is TGTGCCAGTAGTGAAGGGGTAAGGGGCGCGAACACCGGGGAGCTGTTTTTT. Its translation: CASSEGVRGANTGELFF.

The chain joins TRBV5-1 to TRBJ1-4, with D unresolved. Deletions cut 0 bases from V and 3 bases from J, with 6 bases between. The CDR3 length is 14 residues. Per germline, CDR1 SGHRS and CDR2 YFSETQ. The CDR3 sequence is CASSLDRSNEKLFF. The CDR3 nucleotides are TGCGCCAGCAGCTTGGACAGATCTAATGAAAAACTGTTTTTT.

The chain links TRBV18 to TRBJ1-3; D uncertain. The CDR3 length is 15 residues. V was pared by 10 bases and J by 2 bases, with 18 bases between. CDR1 is KGHSH and CDR2 is LQKENI in the germline V gene. The CDR3 loop reads CATAEREVAGNTIYF. The CDR3 DNA sequence: TGTGCCACCGCCGAAAGGGAGGTAGCTGGAAACACCATATATTTT.

The rearrangement links TRBV6-5 to TRBJ2-3, with 8 bases lining up with TRBD1. Trimming cost V 0 bases and J 2 bases; bases outside gene matches: 1. Germline V lookup: CDR1 MNHEY, CDR2 SVGAGI. The CDR3 has 15 amino acids. The CDR3 DNA reads TGTGCCAGCAGTTACTCGACAGGGGTCACAGATACGCAGTATTTT. Its protein is CASSYSTGVTDTQYF.

This chain links TRBV5-1 with TRBJ2-2, with D possibly matching TRBD2 (5 bases). Germline values: CDR1 SGHRS, CDR2 YFSETQ. V lost 5 bases and J 6 bases, leaving 14 bases between the germline ends. CDR3 length: 14 amino acids. CDR3 sequence: CASRSGLDPGELFF. In DNA, the CDR3 is TGCGCCAGCAGGTCGGGGTTAGATCCCGGGGAGCTGTTTTTT.

This chain links TRBV5-1 with TRBJ1-1, with D possibly TRBD1 on 6 matching bases. The CDR3 sequence is 12 residues long. The V end was cut by 4 bases, the J end by 5 bases, with 9 bases between. Germline V gene lookup returns CDR1 SGHRS and CDR2 YFSETQ. The DNA for the CDR3 is TGCGCCAGCAGCCAAGACAGGACTGAAGCTTTCTTT. Encoded protein: CASSQDRTEAFF.

The chain combines TRBV29-1 with TRBJ2-1; TRBD1 is a possible D gene (5 bases). Germline CDR1 is SQVTM and CDR2 is ANQGSEA. Trimming took 4 bases from V and 0 from J, leaving 7 bases between them. The CDR3 consists of 13 residues. The CDR3 is CSVVRVSYNEQFF. CDR3 DNA: TGCAGCGTTGTCAGGGTCTCCTACAATGAGCAGTTCTTC.

The chain is built from TRBV9 and TRBJ1-1; no reliable D call. The germline gives CDR1 SGDLS, CDR2 YYNGEE. The CDR3 has 12 residues. V lost 0 bases and J lost 7, with 7 bases in between. The CDR3 DNA sequence: TGTGCCAGCAGCGTAGAAGGGAGTGAAGCTTTCTTT. This codes for CASSVEGSEAFF. Supplemented by reference TRBV9 and TRBJ1-1, the full variable domain reads DSGVTQTPKHLITATGQRVTLRCSPRSGDLSVYWYQQSLDQGLQFLIQYYNGEERAKGNILERFSAQQFPDLHSELNLSSLELGDSALYFCASSVEGSEAFFGQGTRLTVV.

V gene TRBV10-3 combines with J gene TRBJ1-1; D is possibly TRBD1 (6 bases). CDR3 length: 14 residues. Trimming removed 6 bases at V and 10 bases at J, with 21 bases between. Germline CDR1 reads ENHRY; CDR2 reads SYGVKD. CDR3 region: CAIRGADSTFLAFF. The CDR3 DNA follows: TGTGCCATCAGGGGGGCTGACAGTACCTTTCTAGCTTTCTTT.

The chain recombines TRBV2 with TRBJ1-4; no reliable D call. V was trimmed by 10 bases and J by 5 bases, leaving 14 bases between them. The CDR3 consists of 13 residues. CDR1 and CDR2 (germline): SNHLY, FYNNEI. In DNA form, the CDR3 reads TGTGCCACCAACGCACTTCCCAATGAAAAACTGTTTTTT. It specifies CATNALPNEKLFF.

The chain is built from TRBV6-1 and TRBJ1-1; 8 positions match TRBD1. CDR3 length: 13 residues. The V segment lost 0 bases and the J segment 11 bases; nucleotides outside the gene matches: 5. In germline, CDR1 is MNHNS, CDR2 SASEGT. The CDR3 DNA is TGTGCCAGCAGTGAAGCGGACAGGGAAACGGCTTTCTTT. It is translated as CASSEADRETAFF.

This chain joins TRBV19 and TRBJ1-6; TRBD1 might be the D (5 bases). The CDR3 runs to 14 residues. Trimming took off 7 bases at V and 8 bases at J, with 15 bases between the two ends. Germline V lookup: CDR1 LNHDA, CDR2 SQIVND (reference sequence). The CDR3 region has the DNA TGTGCCAGTACCGTAGGGGCTGCGGATTCACCCCTCCACTTT. Its protein is CASTVGAADSPLHF. Based on the CDR3 plus reference TRBV19 and TRBJ1-6, the full variable domain is DGGITQSPKYLFRKEGQNVTLSCEQNLNHDAMYWYRQDPGQGLRLIYYSQIVNDFQKGDIAEGYSVSREKKESFPLTVTSAQKNPTAFYLCASTVGAADSPLHFGNGTRLTVT.

V and J are TRBV6-2 or TRBV6-3 and TRBJ2-1; 7 nucleotides line up with TRBD2. This CDR3 spans 15 amino acids. Per germline, CDR1 MNHEY and CDR2 SVGEGT. V lost 3 bases, J lost 3 bases, and 5 bases stayed unmatched. The CDR3 bases are TGTGCCAGCAGTTATATAGCGGGCATCTACAATGAGCAGTTCTTC. It codes for CASSYIAGIYNEQFF.

This clone has just one count. The V call is TRBV7-6, the J call TRBJ2-1; no reliable D call. Trimming stripped 5 bases from V and 6 bases from J, with 20 bases between. Germline CDR1 SGHVS, CDR2 FNYEAQ. This CDR3 is 16 amino acids long. The CDR3 loop is CASSPQSRLGVNEQFF. The CDR3 DNA follows: TGTGCCAGCAGCCCTCAATCGAGACTCGGAGTCAATGAGCAGTTCTTC.

Only a few counts were recorded for this clone. The V gene is TRBV2, the J gene TRBJ2-2; no definite D call. Trimming cost V 4 bases and J 3 bases, with 6 bases left between them. Per the germline V gene, CDR1 is SNHLY and CDR2 is FYNNEI. This CDR3 has 13 amino acids. Written as DNA, the CDR3 is TGTGCCAGCAGTGTGCAGGACACCGGGGAGCTGTTTTTT. Protein sequence: CASSVQDTGELFF. Full variable domain (rest looked up from reference TRBV2 and TRBJ2-2): EPEVTQTPSHQVTQMGQEVILRCVPISNHLYFYWYRQILGQKVEFLVSFYNNEISEKSEIFDDQFSVERPDGSNFTLKIRSTKLEDSAMYFCASSVQDTGELFFGEGSRLTVL.

The chain employs TRBV5-1 and TRBJ2-5; weak D call: TRBD1 (6 bases). CDR3 size: 14 residues. Trimming removed 4 bases at V and 2 bases at J, with 12 bases between. Per the germline V gene, CDR1 is SGHRS and CDR2 is YFSETQ. CDR3 sequence: CASSQQGQQETQYF. DNA for the CDR3: TGCGCCAGCAGCCAACAGGGACAACAAGAGACCCAGTACTTC.